This TCR beta chain was sequenced for a study of blood T cells in healthy people across ages. Overall study context: In model experiments, template switching was able to capture about one barcoded beta molecule for every two T cells that were present. The study, taken as a whole, reports: Higher diversity and more naive CD4+ cells were features of long-lived donors, compared to aged donors.

A second PCR of 7 to 11 cycles used a sample-barcoded 5' primer and a J-beta primer mix. TCRdb independently ran MiXCR on the 5' RACE reads; one entry per CDR3 protein. The repertoire holds 750,000 to 850,000 distinct CDR3 sequences, with 20% to 25% as singletons. This clonotype was seen only a few times. What it binds is not known. The germline CDR1 and CDR2 sequences are SEHNR and FQNEAQ (reference sequence). Trimming removed 1 base from V and 7 bases from J, with 8 bases in between. The CDR3 covers 13 residues. The same data also went into a second study, on T cells of mothers and their children. From that study: Related and unrelated pairs show similar shaping of TCR recombination output by thymic selection. Relative to unrelated pairs, biologically related mother-child dyads exhibited marginally greater, non-significant overlap.

The J gene is TRBJ2-1, the V gene TRBV7-9; D uncertain. The origin of this receptor is a boy younger than 18 in good health. The sequencing input was blood. DNA for the CDR3: TGTGCCAGCAGCTTAGTTCTAGTAAATGAGCAGTTCTTC. Its translation: CASSLVLVNEQFF.